This record looks at one T cell receptor beta chain sequence and its context. Its antigen remains unidentified. TCRdb's copy holds only in-frame clones and misses some; the assay was immunoSEQ multiplex PCR. The sample includes tens of thousands of clones, around 96% of them seen just once. Trimming stripped 2 bases from V and 8 bases from J, with 15 bases between. The CDR3 loop spans 15 amino acids. CDR1 and CDR2 (germline): LNHNV, YYDKDF (reference sequence). These data are taken from a study of T cell clonotyping in hematopoietic cell transplantation. Study-level results: Graft donor and pretransplant recipient Inverse Simpson Index values predicted broader posttransplant TCR diversity.

Time point noted: recipient sample about 28 days before transplant, after cytoreduction. Recipient blood drawn about 28 days pretransplant and days 30, 100, 180 after. V usage is TRBV15 and J usage is TRBJ1-4, with D possibly matching TRBD1 (5 bases). The sample consisted of peripheral blood mononuclear cells, taken before stem cell transplant. The origin of this receptor is a woman in her 50s with acute myeloid leukemia. Some clones in this sample may be carry-over from other donors' samples. The chain's CDR3 is CATSRQSGLGEKLFF. DNA for the CDR3: TGTGCCACCAGCAGACAATCAGGGTTGGGAGAAAAACTGTTTTTT.